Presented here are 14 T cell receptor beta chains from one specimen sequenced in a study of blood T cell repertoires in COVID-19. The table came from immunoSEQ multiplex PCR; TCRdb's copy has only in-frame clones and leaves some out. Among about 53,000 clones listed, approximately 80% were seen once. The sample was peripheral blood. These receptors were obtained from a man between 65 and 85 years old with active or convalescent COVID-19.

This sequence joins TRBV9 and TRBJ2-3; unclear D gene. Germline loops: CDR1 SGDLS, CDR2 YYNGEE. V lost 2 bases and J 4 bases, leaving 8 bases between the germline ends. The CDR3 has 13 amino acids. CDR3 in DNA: TGTGCCAGCAGCGTCTTGACTGCAGATACGCAGTATTTT. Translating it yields CASSVLTADTQYF.

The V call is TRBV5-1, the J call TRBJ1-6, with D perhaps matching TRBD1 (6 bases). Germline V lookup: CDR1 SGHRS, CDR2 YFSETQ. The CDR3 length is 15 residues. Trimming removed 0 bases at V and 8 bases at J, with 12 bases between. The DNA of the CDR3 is TGCGCCAGCAGCTTGGGGCAGGGGAGAGATTCACCCCTCCACTTT. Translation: CASSLGQGRDSPLHF.

In DNA, the CDR3 is TGCGCCAGCAGCTTGGATCAGGCTGGCTCTGGAAACACCATATATTTT. It yields the protein CASSLDQAGSGNTIYF. The V gene is TRBV5-1, the J gene TRBJ1-3, with D unclear. The CDR3 covers 16 residues. V was clipped by 0 bases and J by 0 bases, with 10 bases between them. Germline CDR1 and CDR2: SGHRS and YFSETQ.

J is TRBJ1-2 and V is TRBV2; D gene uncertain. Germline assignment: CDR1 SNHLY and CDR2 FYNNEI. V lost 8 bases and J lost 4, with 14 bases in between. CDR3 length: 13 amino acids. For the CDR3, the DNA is TGTGCCAGCTCTACAGAGGGTGGCTATGGCTACACCTTC. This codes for CASSTEGGYGYTF.

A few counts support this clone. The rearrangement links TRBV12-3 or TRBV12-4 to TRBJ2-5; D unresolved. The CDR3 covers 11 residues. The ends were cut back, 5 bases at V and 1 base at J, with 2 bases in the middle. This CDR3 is CASSLQETQYF. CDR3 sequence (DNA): TGTGCCAGCAGTCTCCAAGAGACCCAGTACTTC.

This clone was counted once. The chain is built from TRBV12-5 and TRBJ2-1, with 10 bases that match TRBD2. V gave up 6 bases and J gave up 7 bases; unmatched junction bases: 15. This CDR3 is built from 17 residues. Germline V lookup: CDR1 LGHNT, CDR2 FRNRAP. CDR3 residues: CASGPPIAGGISNEQFF. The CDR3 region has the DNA TGTGCTAGTGGGCCTCCTATAGCGGGGGGTATCAGTAATGAGCAGTTCTTC.

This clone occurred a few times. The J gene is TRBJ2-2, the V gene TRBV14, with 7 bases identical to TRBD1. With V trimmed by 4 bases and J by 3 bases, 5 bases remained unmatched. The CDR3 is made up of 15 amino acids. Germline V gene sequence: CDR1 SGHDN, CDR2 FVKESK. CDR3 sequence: CASSRRQGYTGELFF. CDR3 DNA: TGTGCCAGCAGCCGACGACAGGGATACACCGGGGAGCTGTTTTTT. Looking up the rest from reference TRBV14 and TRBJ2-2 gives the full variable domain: EAGVTQFPSHSVIEKGQTVTLRCDPISGHDNLYWYRRVMGKEIKFLLHFVKESKQDESGMPNNRFLAERTGGTYSTLKVQPAELEDSGVYFCASSRRQGYTGELFFGEGSRLTVL.

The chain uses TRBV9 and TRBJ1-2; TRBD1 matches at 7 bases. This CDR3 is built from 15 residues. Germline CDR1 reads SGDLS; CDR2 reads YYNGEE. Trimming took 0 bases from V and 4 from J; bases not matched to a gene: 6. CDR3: CASSVVSGGGYGYTF. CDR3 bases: TGTGCCAGCAGCGTAGTCTCAGGGGGTGGCTATGGCTACACCTTC.

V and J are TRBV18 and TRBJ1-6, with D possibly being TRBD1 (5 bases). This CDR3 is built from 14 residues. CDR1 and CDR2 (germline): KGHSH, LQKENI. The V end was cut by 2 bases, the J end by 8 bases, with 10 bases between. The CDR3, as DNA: TGTGCCAGCTCACCAACAGGTCCGGATTCACCCCTCCACTTT. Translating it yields CASSPTGPDSPLHF.

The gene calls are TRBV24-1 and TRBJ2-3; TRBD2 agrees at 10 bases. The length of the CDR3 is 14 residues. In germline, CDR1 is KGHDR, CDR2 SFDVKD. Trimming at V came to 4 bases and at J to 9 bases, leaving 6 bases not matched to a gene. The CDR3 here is CATSDSRLAGTQYF. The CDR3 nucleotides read TGTGCCACCAGTGACTCCCGACTAGCGGGCACGCAGTATTTT.

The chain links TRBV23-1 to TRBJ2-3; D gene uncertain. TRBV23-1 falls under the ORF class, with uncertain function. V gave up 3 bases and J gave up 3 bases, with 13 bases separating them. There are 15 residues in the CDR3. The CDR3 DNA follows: TGCGCCAGCAGTCACAGGTATCGTAGTACAGATACGCAGTATTTT. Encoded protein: CASSHRYRSTDTQYF.

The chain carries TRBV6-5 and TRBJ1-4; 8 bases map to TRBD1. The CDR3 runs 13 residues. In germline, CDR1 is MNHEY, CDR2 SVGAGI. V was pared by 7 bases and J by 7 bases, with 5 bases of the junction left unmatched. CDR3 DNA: TGTGCCAGCACCGGGACAGGAGGTGAAAAACTGTTTTTT. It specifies CASTGTGGEKLFF.

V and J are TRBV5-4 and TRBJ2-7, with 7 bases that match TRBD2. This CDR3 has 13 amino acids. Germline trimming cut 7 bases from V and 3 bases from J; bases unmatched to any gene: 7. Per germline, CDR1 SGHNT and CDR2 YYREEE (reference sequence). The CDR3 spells CASHRWGGYEQYF. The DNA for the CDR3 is TGTGCCAGCCATCGATGGGGGGGCTACGAGCAGTACTTC.

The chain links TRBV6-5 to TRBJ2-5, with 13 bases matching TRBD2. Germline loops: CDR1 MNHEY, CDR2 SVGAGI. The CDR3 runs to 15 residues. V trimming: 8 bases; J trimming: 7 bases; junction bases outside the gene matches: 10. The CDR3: CASREGLAGRGTQYF. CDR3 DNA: TGTGCCAGCCGAGAGGGACTAGCGGGGCGAGGGACCCAGTACTTC.